Shown below are 13 T cell receptor beta chains from a single sample sequenced in a study of T cell repertoires in cytomegalovirus infection. These receptors' targets are unknown. MiXCR, run by TCRdb on the reads, gives a single entry per CDR3 protein. The top ten hold roughly a sixth of the sample, which has approximately 500,000 distinct CDR3 sequences, roughly 34% seen once. This specimen was cultured PBMCs, taken from culture after CMV antigen stimulation. The receptor set was obtained from a human donor in good health (CMV status not recorded). Some clones in this sample may be carry-over from other donors' samples.

This clonotype has at least ten counts. This chain connects TRBV28 to TRBJ2-7, with 7 bases lining up with TRBD1. After removal of 5 bases from V and 4 bases from J, the junction contained 8 bases not matched to a gene. This CDR3 is 14 amino acids long. Germline V gene sequence: CDR1 MDHEN, CDR2 SYDVKM. The DNA for the CDR3 is TGTGCCAGCAGTCCCAAGACAGGGAGATACGAGCAGTACGTC. Translated, it gives CASSPKTGRYEQYV.

This clonotype came up a few times. The chain links TRBV7-2 to TRBJ1-1; D ambiguous. V was cut by 1 base and J by 11 bases, with 11 bases left in between. The germline gives CDR1 SGHTA, CDR2 FQGNSA. The CDR3 consists of 12 residues. CDR3 sequence: CASSLVLDLAFF. CDR3 nucleotides: TGTGCCAGCAGCTTAGTCCTCGATTTGGCTTTCTTT.

In its sample, this clonotype was seen a few times. The chain is built from TRBV7-9 and TRBJ1-3; D gene ambiguous. Germline V gene lookup returns CDR1 SEHNR and CDR2 FQNEAQ (reference sequence). The CDR3 covers 13 residues. The V end lost 7 bases, the J end lost 0 bases, and 7 bases lay between the germline ends. CDR3 sequence reads: CASTQYSGNTIYF. The CDR3 nucleotides are TGTGCCAGCACACAGTACTCTGGAAACACCATATATTTT.

This clonotype was detected ten times or more. Compared with germline, one end of the junction differs, possibly owing to a read error. The rearrangement links TRBV12-3 or TRBV12-4 to TRBJ2-3; 7 nucleotides match TRBD2. This CDR3 is 14 amino acids long. For the CDR3, the DNA is TGTGCCAGCAGCTTAGGGACTATCACAGATACGCAGTATTTT. It is translated as CASSLGTITDTQYF.

This clonotype occurred once. V usage is TRBV7-6 and J usage is TRBJ2-6; D is undetermined. The germline gives CDR1 SGHVS, CDR2 FNYEAQ. V was pared by 4 bases and J by 0 bases, with 10 bases between. This CDR3 comprises 16 residues. CDR3 amino acids: CASSSLRVSGANVLTF. In DNA, the CDR3 is TGTGCCAGCAGCTCTCTCCGAGTCTCTGGGGCCAACGTCCTGACTTTC.

This clonotype came up many times. This chain links TRBV7-6 with TRBJ2-7, with D maybe TRBD1 (7 bases). The germline V gene has CDR1 SGHVS and CDR2 FNYEAQ. The ends were cut back, 2 bases at V and 5 bases at J, with 10 bases in the middle. The CDR3 extends over 13 amino acids. The CDR3 loop is CASSLQGGHEQYF. Written as DNA, the CDR3 is TGTGCCAGCAGCTTACAGGGGGGCCACGAGCAGTACTTC.

This clonotype was picked up a small number of times. The chain links TRBV2 to TRBJ1-5, with D possibly matching TRBD1 (5 bases). Per germline, CDR1 SNHLY and CDR2 FYNNEI. V was shortened by 9 bases and J by 9 bases, with 24 bases between the two germline ends. The CDR3 is 15 residues long. This CDR3 is CASRRRWGLSWPQHF. The DNA of the CDR3 is TGTGCCAGTCGACGTCGATGGGGGTTGAGCTGGCCCCAGCATTTT.

This clonotype was found many times. The chain couples TRBV7-2 to TRBJ2-3; no reliable D call. This CDR3 is 13 amino acids long. Trimming removed 1 base from V and 14 bases from J, with 16 bases in between. Germline-derived CDR1 and CDR2 are SGHTA and FQGNSA. The CDR3 DNA sequence: TGTGCCAGCAGCTTAGACGTGGTTAAGCCCCCGTATTTT. It translates to CASSLDVVKPPYF.

V gene TRBV12-3 or TRBV12-4 combines with J gene TRBJ1-2; no reliable D call. The CDR3 has 10 amino acids. With 8 bases removed from V and 8 bases from J, the gap between germline ends came to 9 bases. The CDR3 DNA sequence: TGTGCCAGCTTCGGAGGGGGCTACACCTTC. This sequence encodes CASFGGGYTF.

The chain links TRBV11-1 to TRBJ2-7, with a weak D call TRBD2 (6 bases). Per germline, CDR1 SGHAT and CDR2 FQDESV (reference sequence). There are 16 residues in the CDR3. V was cut by 3 bases and J by 5 bases, with 20 bases left in between. The CDR3 reads CASSFTKPGLAHEQYF. In DNA, the CDR3 is TGTGCCAGCAGCTTCACAAAGCCGGGTCTAGCGCACGAGCAGTACTTC.

The V gene is TRBV6-2 or TRBV6-3, the J gene TRBJ2-7, with unresolved D. Germline CDR1 is MNHEY and CDR2 is SVGEGT. The length of the CDR3 is 14 residues. V was clipped by 5 bases and J by 3 bases, with 14 bases between them. This CDR3 reads CASSTRTAGYEQYV. The CDR3 DNA reads TGTGCCAGCAGTACGCGGACGGCCGGCTACGAGCAGTACGTC.

The V and J genes are TRBV19 and TRBJ1-4; D remains unclear. The V end was cut by 10 bases, the J end by 7 bases, with 16 bases between. The CDR3 is 13 amino acids. Germline CDR1 is LNHDA and CDR2 is SQIVND (reference sequence). The CDR3 is CATRPGPGEKLFF. The CDR3 DNA is TGTGCCACCCGACCTGGGCCTGGTGAAAAACTGTTTTTT.

This clonotype has only a few counts. This chain connects TRBV12-3 or TRBV12-4 to TRBJ2-3; D call uncertain. Trimming pared 7 bases from V and 3 bases from J, leaving 11 bases between. This CDR3 region has 13 residues. The CDR3 here is CASTVGPTDTQYF. CDR3 coding DNA: TGTGCCAGCACCGTGGGTCCGACAGATACGCAGTATTTT.